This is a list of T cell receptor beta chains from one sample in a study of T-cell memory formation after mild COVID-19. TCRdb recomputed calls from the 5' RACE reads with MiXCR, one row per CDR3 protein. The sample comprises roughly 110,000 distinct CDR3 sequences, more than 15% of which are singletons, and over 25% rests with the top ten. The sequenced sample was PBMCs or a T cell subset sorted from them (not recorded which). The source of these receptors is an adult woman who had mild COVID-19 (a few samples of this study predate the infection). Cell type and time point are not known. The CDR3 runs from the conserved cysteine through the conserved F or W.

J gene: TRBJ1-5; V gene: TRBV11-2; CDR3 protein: CASSLRSGNQPQHF
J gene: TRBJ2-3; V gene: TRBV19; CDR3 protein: CASSTGTPSTDTQYF
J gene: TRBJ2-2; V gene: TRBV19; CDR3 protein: CASSMALWGPGELFF
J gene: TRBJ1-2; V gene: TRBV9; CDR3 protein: CASSADGRGEDGYTF
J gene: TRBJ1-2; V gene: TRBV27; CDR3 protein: CASSPTAGGRNGYTF
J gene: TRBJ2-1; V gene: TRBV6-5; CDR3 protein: CASSYSRGSSYNEQFF
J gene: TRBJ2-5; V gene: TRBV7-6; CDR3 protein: CASSRYWGPQETQYF
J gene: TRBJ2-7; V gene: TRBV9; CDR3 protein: CASSVQESSYEQYF
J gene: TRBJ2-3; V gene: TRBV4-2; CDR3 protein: CASSQETSGVADTQYF
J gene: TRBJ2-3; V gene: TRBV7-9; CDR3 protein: CASSFNRDTRSDTQYF
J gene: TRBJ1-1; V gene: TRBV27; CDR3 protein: CASSRGTGSTEAFF
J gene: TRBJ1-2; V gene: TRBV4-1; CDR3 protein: CASSHFYGSQLNYGYTF
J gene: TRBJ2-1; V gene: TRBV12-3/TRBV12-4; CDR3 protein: CASSSAGNEQFF
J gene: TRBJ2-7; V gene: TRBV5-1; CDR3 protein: CASSPGTSGNYEQYF
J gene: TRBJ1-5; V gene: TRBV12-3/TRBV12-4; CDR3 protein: CASRVTGRPQHF
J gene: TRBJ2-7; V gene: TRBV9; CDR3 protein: CASSVGGTPHEQYF
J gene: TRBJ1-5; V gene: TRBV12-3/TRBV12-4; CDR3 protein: CASSLTGEPNQPQHF
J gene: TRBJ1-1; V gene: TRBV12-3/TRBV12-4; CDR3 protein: CASSFQQPEAFF
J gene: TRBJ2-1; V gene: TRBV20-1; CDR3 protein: CSATGTTSFEQFF
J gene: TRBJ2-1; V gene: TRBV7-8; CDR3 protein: CASSLGVAGSTYNEQFF
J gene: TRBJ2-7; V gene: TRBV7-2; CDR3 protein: CASSTVPHSYEQYF
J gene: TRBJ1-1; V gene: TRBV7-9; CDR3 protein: CASSLYQGPMNTEAFF
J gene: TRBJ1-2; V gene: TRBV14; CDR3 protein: CASSNSYGYTF
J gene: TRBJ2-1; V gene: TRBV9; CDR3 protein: CASSVATGEGLGEQFF
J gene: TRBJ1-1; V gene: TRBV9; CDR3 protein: CASSVARGSEAFF
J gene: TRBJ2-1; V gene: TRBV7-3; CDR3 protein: CASSATPYSPFNEQFF
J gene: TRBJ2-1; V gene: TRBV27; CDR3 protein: CASTPIDRDEQFF
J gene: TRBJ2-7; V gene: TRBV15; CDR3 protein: CATSRVSRDSYEQYF
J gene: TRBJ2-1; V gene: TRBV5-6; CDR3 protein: CASSLGDDEQFF
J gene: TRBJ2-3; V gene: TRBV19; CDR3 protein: CASRADTGTDTQYF
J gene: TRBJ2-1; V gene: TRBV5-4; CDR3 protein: CASTSAGGPGGEQFF
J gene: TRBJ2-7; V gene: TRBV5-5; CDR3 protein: CASSPWERLPYEQYF
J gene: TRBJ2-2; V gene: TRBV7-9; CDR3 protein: CASSLKAGDAGELFF
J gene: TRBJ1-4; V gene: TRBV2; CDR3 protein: CASSDLRQLNEKLFF
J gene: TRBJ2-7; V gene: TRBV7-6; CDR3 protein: CASSRAPGAGDLSSYEQYF
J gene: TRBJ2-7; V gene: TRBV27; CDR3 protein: CASSFIAGAYEQYF
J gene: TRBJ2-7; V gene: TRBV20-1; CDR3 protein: CSAEDWTGSYEQYF
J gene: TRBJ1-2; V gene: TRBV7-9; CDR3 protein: CASSYPAAPSNYGYTF
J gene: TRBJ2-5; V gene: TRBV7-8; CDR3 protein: CASSGRSWAQETQYF
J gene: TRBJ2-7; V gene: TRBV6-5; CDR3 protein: CASSYGTESYEQYF
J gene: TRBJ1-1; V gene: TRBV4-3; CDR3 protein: CAILGEAEAFF
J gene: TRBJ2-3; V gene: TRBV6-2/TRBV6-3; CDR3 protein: CASSYSPSDISSTDTQYF
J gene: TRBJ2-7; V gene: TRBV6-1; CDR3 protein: CATPGYEQYF
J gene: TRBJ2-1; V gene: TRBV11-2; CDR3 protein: CASSLDLVAGNNEQFF
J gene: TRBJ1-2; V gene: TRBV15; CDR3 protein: CATRPTQQGNYGYTF
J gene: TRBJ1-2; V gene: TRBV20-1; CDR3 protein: CRGDRANYGYTF
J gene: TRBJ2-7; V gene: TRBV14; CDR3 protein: CASSHGGIYEQYF
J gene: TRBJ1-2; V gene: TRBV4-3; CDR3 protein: CASSPNAGAYGYTF
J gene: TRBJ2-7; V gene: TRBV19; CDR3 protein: CASSTIAGPNYEQYF
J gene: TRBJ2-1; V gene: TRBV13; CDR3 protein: CASTMRASGSVQFF
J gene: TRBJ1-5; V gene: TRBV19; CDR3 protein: CASSGQEHQPQHF
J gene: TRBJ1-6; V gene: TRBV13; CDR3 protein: CASSLRGYSSYNSPLHF
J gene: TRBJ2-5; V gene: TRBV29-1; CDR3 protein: CSVYEWDTQETQYF